This entry features one T cell receptor (beta chain) sequence. The sample is drawn from a study of T cell changes during pregnancy in multiple sclerosis. TCRdb's copy holds only in-frame clones and misses some; the assay was immunoSEQ multiplex PCR. Seen here are tens of thousands of clones, 92% observed once, and the top ten hold 10% to 15%. CDR1 MNHEY and CDR2 SVGAGI come from the germline V gene. The CDR3 runs 14 residues. Unmatched junction bases numbered 6, after V lost 2 bases and J lost 11 bases. V gene TRBV6-5 combines with J gene TRBJ1-4; TRBD1 matches at 9 bases. This specimen consisted of CD8+ T cells from peripheral blood mononuclear cells, obtained in the first trimester of pregnancy. This receptor was taken from a female donor with multiple sclerosis, enrolled in a pregnancy study. In nucleotides, the CDR3 is TGTGCCAGCAGTTACGGGACAGGGATGTGGAAACTGTTTTTT. It codes for CASSYGTGMWKLFF.